The present T cell receptor beta chain was sequenced within a study of blood T cell repertoires in COVID-19. This CDR3 is 16 amino acids long. V was shortened by 2 bases and J by 7 bases, with 18 bases between the two germline ends. In germline, CDR1 is MGHRA, CDR2 YSYEKL. The table came from immunoSEQ multiplex PCR; TCRdb's copy has only in-frame clones and leaves some out. The data hold 300,000 to 400,000 clones, with 80% to 90% observed a single time. Source material: PBMCs or T cells enriched from blood (not recorded which). The chain carries TRBV4-1 and TRBJ1-5, with D maybe TRBD1 (6 bases). This TCR was sampled from a middle-aged woman with acute COVID-19. DNA of the CDR3: TGCGCCAGCAGCCAAAGTCGGGAGGGGGGGAGGCAGCCCCAGCATTTT. Amino acid sequence: CASSQSREGGRQPQHF.